The 22 T cell receptor beta chains in this list originate from one sample, sequenced in a study of blood T cell repertoires in COVID-19 (dated by TCRdb to 2020 to 2021). To prepare the library, the immunoSEQ multiplex PCR assay was applied. The table comes from immuneACCESS by way of TCRdb, which keeps in-frame sequences with V and J called. Part of the clones is missing from these tables; in studies checked, under half for an unresolved V gene and the rest for unknown reasons. In this sample the table shows roughly 200,000 clones, roughly 87% of which occur a single time. The ten biggest clones cover approximately 21% of the sample. Specimen: peripheral blood. The receptor source for this set is a man aged 60 to 69 with active or convalescent COVID-19.

This chain uses TRBV2 with TRBJ1-2; tentative D call: TRBD1 (5 bases). Germline V CDR1 and CDR2: SNHLY, FYNNEI. The CDR3 runs 14 residues. The V end was cut by 7 bases, the J end by 3 bases, with 15 bases between. CDR3 sequence (DNA): TGTGCCAGCACGATGGGGGGGGAGTACTATGGCTACACCTTC. Translated, it gives CASTMGGEYYGYTF.

The gene calls are TRBV5-1 and TRBJ2-3; perhaps TRBD1 as D (6 bases). The CDR3 is 15 amino acids. V gave up 4 bases and J gave up 6 bases, with 18 bases separating them. From germline, CDR1 is SGHRS and CDR2 YFSETQ. The CDR3 region is CASSLQGDTGDTQYF. CDR3 coding DNA: TGCGCCAGCAGCCTACAGGGAGACACTGGGGATACGCAGTATTTT.

The chain recombines TRBV4-1 with TRBJ2-1, with 9 bases matching TRBD2. The V gene's germline CDR1 is MGHRA and CDR2 YSYEKL. The CDR3 is made up of 20 amino acids. The ends lost 2 bases at V and 2 bases at J; junction bases unmatched: 16. CDR3 sequence (DNA): TGCGCCAGCAGCCAATTTCTATTGGTCACGGCGGGGGGGCCCTACAATGAGCAGTTCTTC. Encoded protein: CASSQFLLVTAGGPYNEQFF.

The genes are TRBV19 and TRBJ1-5, with a weak D call TRBD1 (5 bases). In germline, CDR1 is LNHDA, CDR2 SQIVND (reference sequence). Trimming took 5 bases from V and 0 from J, leaving 11 bases between them. This CDR3 has 15 residues. The CDR3 DNA reads as TGTGCCAGTAGTCCGACAGATTTTAGCAATCAGCCCCAGCATTTT. It translates to CASSPTDFSNQPQHF. Looking up the rest from reference TRBV19 and TRBJ1-5 gives the full variable domain: DGGITQSPKYLFRKEGQNVTLSCEQNLNHDAMYWYRQDPGQGLRLIYYSQIVNDFQKGDIAEGYSVSREKKESFPLTVTSAQKNPTAFYLCASSPTDFSNQPQHFGDGTRLSIL.

J is TRBJ1-3 and V is TRBV19; 7 bases line up with TRBD1. This CDR3 is 14 amino acids long. With 3 bases clipped from V and 4 bases from J, the junction kept 3 bases outside the gene matches. Germline CDR1 and CDR2: LNHDA and SQIVND (reference sequence). CDR3 sequence: CASSMTGSGNTIYF. CDR3 nucleotide sequence: TGTGCCAGTAGTATGACAGGGAGCGGAAACACCATATATTTT.

This clone showed up just once. The chain links TRBV28 to TRBJ1-2; possible D gene TRBD1, 5 bases. The germline V gene encodes CDR1 MDHEN and CDR2 SYDVKM. V lost 7 bases, J lost 0 bases, and 21 bases lay in between. The CDR3 has 17 amino acids. CDR3 region: CASTPLGRAITNYGYTF. Written as DNA, the CDR3 is TGTGCCAGCACCCCCTTGGGCAGGGCTATAACTAACTATGGCTACACCTTC.

The rearrangement uses TRBV27 and TRBJ1-5; unclear D gene. Trimming removed 0 bases from V and 9 bases from J, with 6 bases in between. The CDR3 length is 12 residues. Per germline, CDR1 MNHEY and CDR2 SMNVEV (reference sequence). The DNA of the CDR3 is TGTGCCAGCAGTTTATCAGAGGGGCCCCAGCATTTT. The encoded protein is CASSLSEGPQHF.

The chain carries TRBV5-1 and TRBJ1-1; TRBD1 might be the D (5 bases). Germline V lookup: CDR1 SGHRS, CDR2 YFSETQ. Trimming took 3 bases from V and 7 from J, leaving 16 bases between them. This CDR3 comprises 14 residues. CDR3 bases: TGCGCCAGCAGCTCGACAGCCTCTTCCGTTGAAGCTTTCTTT. Encoded protein: CASSSTASSVEAFF.

V is TRBV3-1 (or the pseudogene TRBV3-2) and J is TRBJ1-2; 8 positions match TRBD1. Losses at the gene ends were 3 bases for V and 8 bases for J; bases not matched to a gene: 5. The germline CDR1 and CDR2 sequences are LGHDT and YNNKEL (reference sequence). This CDR3 region has 13 residues. The DNA for the CDR3 is TGTGCCAGCAGCCAGACAGGGGAAACGGGCTACACCTTC. Translation: CASSQTGETGYTF.

V gene TRBV30 combines with J gene TRBJ2-1; 9 nucleotides agree with TRBD2. Germline values: CDR1 GTSNPN, CDR2 SVGIG (reference sequence). V lost 8 bases, J lost 2 bases, and 4 bases stayed unmatched. The CDR3 is 13 amino acids. CDR3: CAPSGGPYNEQFF. CDR3 DNA: TGTGCCCCCAGCGGGGGGCCCTACAATGAGCAGTTCTTC.

J is TRBJ2-2 and V is TRBV6-5, with 9 bases that match TRBD1. V was clipped by 11 bases and J by 5 bases; unmatched bases: 9. The CDR3 runs to 14 residues. Looked up from germline, CDR1 is MNHEY and CDR2 is SVGAGI. The chain's CDR3 is CAVQQGAPTGELFF. CDR3 sequence (DNA): TGTGCCGTGCAACAGGGGGCGCCGACCGGGGAGCTGTTTTTT.

The chain links TRBV12-5 to TRBJ1-1; possibly TRBD1 for D (6 bases). CDR1 and CDR2 (germline): LGHNT, FRNRAP. This CDR3 spans 13 amino acids. The V and J ends lost 6 bases and 11 bases respectively, with 19 bases between them. The CDR3 DNA sequence: TGTGCTAGTGGCCAGGGGTTATTAGGTTGGGCTTTCTTT. This codes for CASGQGLLGWAFF.

The chain combines TRBV6-6 with TRBJ1-5; 7 bases map to TRBD1. Germline CDR1 and CDR2: MNHNY and SVGAGI (reference sequence). The CDR3 is made up of 14 amino acids. The V gene end was trimmed by 5 bases and the J gene end by 2 bases; junction bases not matched to a gene: 3. The CDR3 DNA reads TGTGCCAGCAGTCAGGGGGGGGGCAATCAGCCCCAGCATTTT. This sequence encodes CASSQGGGNQPQHF.

This chain links TRBV10-3 with TRBJ1-2; unclear D gene. V was cut by 0 bases and J by 2 bases, with 10 bases left in between. The CDR3 sequence is 15 residues long. Germline CDR1 reads ENHRY; CDR2 reads SYGVKD. The CDR3: CAISESIRGNYGYTF. The CDR3 nucleotides read TGTGCCATCAGTGAGTCGATCCGAGGGAACTATGGCTACACCTTC.

Concerning this clone itself: The junction departs from germline at one end; a sequencing error may be responsible. The V gene is TRBV2, the J gene TRBJ2-3; 10 bases match TRBD1. The V gene's germline CDR1 is SNHLY and CDR2 FYNNEI. The CDR3 spans 14 residues. CDR3 in DNA: TGTGCCGGCAGACAGGGGGCATCCTTAGATACGCAGTATTTT. This sequence encodes CAGRQGASLDTQYF.

The V call is TRBV2, the J call TRBJ2-3, with 9 bases lining up with TRBD2. The CDR3 is made up of 15 amino acids. The ends lost 6 bases at V and 5 bases at J; junction bases unmatched: 9. CDR1 and CDR2 from the germline V gene are SNHLY and FYNNEI. Here the CDR3 DNA reads TGTGCCAGCAGAGGGTCTAGCGGGGTCATAGATACGCAGTATTTT. Translated, it gives CASRGSSGVIDTQYF.

A single count supports this clone. This rearrangement joins TRBV7-9 to TRBJ1-6; D ambiguous. There are 12 residues in the CDR3. The V end was cut by 6 bases, the J end by 7 bases, with 7 bases between. Germline V gene data show CDR1 as SEHNR and CDR2 as FQNEAQ (reference sequence). The CDR3 DNA sequence: TGTGCCAGCAGGACGGAGAATTCACCCCTCCACTTT. The encoded protein is CASRTENSPLHF.

This sequence joins TRBV2 and TRBJ1-4; perhaps TRBD1 as D (6 bases). The V end lost 6 bases, the J end lost 7 bases, and 18 bases lay between the germline ends. This CDR3 is built from 15 residues. Germline CDR1 and CDR2: SNHLY and FYNNEI. Here the CDR3 DNA reads TGTGCCAGCAGGGTACCACGTCGAGGGGGTGAAAAACTGTTTTTT. Amino acid sequence: CASRVPRRGGEKLFF.

The chain combines TRBV5-4 with TRBJ1-1; D gene uncertain. Germline values: CDR1 SGHNT, CDR2 YYREEE (reference sequence). CDR3 length equals 15 residues. Trimming took off 0 bases at V and 5 bases at J, with 14 bases between the two ends. The CDR3 protein is CASSLAGLRGTEAFF. The DNA for the CDR3 is TGTGCCAGCAGCTTGGCGGGTCTACGCGGGACTGAAGCTTTCTTT.

The V gene is TRBV6-2 or TRBV6-3, the J gene TRBJ2-5; 12 nucleotides match TRBD2. This CDR3 is built from 16 residues. Germline V CDR1 and CDR2: MNHEY, SVGEGT. V shed 5 bases and J 7 bases; nucleotides not matched to a gene: 11. CDR3 DNA sequence: TGTGCCAGCAGTCGGACTAGCGGGGACTCCGTGGGGACCCAGTACTTC. Translating gives CASSRTSGDSVGTQYF.

This rearrangement joins TRBV18 to TRBJ1-2, with 12 bases aligning to TRBD1. Germline trimming cut 3 bases from V and 7 bases from J; bases unmatched to any gene: 3. The V gene's germline CDR1 is KGHSH and CDR2 LQKENI. The CDR3 extends over 14 amino acids. CDR3 DNA sequence: TGTGCCAGCTCACCGGGACAGGGGGCCGTTGGCTACACCTTC. Protein sequence: CASSPGQGAVGYTF.

V and J are TRBV5-6 and TRBJ1-1; TRBD1 is a possible D gene (5 bases). Germline V lookup: CDR1 SGHDT, CDR2 YYEEEE. The CDR3 is 14 residues long. Trimming shortened V by 4 bases and J by 0 bases, and 10 bases separated the two germline ends. The DNA of the CDR3 is TGTGCCAGCAGCCAGGGCCCCATGAACACTGAAGCTTTCTTT. It is translated as CASSQGPMNTEAFF. The full variable domain, completed using reference TRBV5-6 and TRBJ1-1, is DAGVTQSPTHLIKTRGQQVTLRCSPKSGHDTVSWYQQALGQGPQFIFQYYEEEERQRGNFPDRFSGHQFPNYSSELNVNALLLGDSALYLCASSQGPMNTEAFFGQGTRLTVV.